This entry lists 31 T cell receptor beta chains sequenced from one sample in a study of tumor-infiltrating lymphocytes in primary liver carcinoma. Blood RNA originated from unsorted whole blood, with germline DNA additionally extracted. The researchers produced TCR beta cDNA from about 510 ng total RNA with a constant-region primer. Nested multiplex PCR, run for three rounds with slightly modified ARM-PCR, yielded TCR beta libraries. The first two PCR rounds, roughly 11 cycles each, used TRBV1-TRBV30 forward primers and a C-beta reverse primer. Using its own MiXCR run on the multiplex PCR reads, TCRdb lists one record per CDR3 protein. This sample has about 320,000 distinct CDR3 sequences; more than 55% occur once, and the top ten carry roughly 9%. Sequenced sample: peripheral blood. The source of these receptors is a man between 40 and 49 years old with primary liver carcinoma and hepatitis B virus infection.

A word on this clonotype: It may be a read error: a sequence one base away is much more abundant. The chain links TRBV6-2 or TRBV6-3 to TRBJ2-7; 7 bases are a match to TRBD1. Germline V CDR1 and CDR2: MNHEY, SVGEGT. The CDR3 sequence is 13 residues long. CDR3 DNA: TGTGCCAGCAGGACAGGGTATTCACGCGAGCTGTACTTC. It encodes CASRTGYSRELYF.

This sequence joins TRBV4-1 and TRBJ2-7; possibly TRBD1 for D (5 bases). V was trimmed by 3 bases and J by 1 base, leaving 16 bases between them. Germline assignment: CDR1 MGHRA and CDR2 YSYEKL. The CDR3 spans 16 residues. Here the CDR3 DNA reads TGCGCCAGCAGCCAGAAACACTCAGGGTTGTCCTACGAGCAGTACTTC. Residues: CASSQKHSGLSYEQYF.

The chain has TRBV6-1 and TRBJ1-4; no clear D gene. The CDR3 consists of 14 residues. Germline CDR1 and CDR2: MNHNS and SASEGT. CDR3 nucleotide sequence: TGTACCACCTCAGAGACGGCCCCGGGAGAGAAACTGTTTTTT. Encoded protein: CTTSETAPGEKLFF.

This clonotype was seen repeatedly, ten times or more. The CDR3 is CSADREGSPGYTF. In nucleotides, the CDR3 is TGCAGCGCCGACAGGGAAGGGAGCCCTGGCTACACCTTC. V usage is TRBV29-1 and J usage is TRBJ1-2; 7 nucleotides match TRBD1. V was pared by 7 bases and J by 7 bases, with 12 bases of the junction left unmatched. CDR1 SQVTM and CDR2 ANQGSEA come from the germline V gene. CDR3 length equals 13 residues.

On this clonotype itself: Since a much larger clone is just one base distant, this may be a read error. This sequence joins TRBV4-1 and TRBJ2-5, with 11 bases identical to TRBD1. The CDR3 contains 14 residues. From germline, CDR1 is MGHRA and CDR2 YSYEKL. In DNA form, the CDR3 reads TGCGCCAGCAGCCAGAGGGACAGGGGGGAGATCCAGTACTTC. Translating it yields CASSQRDRGEIQYF.

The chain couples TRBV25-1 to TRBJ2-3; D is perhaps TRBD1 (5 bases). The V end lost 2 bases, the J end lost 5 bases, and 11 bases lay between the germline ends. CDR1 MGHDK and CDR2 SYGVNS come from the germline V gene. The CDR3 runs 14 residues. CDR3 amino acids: CASSEQGLGDTQYF. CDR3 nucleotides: TGTGCCAGCAGTGAACAGGGCTTGGGAGATACGCAGTATTTT. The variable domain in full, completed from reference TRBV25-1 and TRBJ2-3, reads EADIYQTPRYLVIGTGKKITLECSQTMGHDKMYWYQQDPGMELHLIHYSYGVNSTEKGDLSSESTVSRIRTEHFPLTLESARPSHTSQYLCASSEQGLGDTQYFGPGTRLTVL.

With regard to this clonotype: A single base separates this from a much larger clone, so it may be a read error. The CDR3, as DNA: TGTGCCAGCACCCGGGATAGGGGCCCTAATGAGCAGTTCTTC. It is translated as CASTRDRGPNEQFF. The chain combines TRBV7-9 with TRBJ2-1, with D possibly called TRBD1 or TRBD2 (5 bases each). Trimming removed 7 bases from V and 7 bases from J, with 17 bases in between. The CDR3 totals 14 residues. Germline assignment: CDR1 SEHNR and CDR2 FQNEAQ (reference sequence).

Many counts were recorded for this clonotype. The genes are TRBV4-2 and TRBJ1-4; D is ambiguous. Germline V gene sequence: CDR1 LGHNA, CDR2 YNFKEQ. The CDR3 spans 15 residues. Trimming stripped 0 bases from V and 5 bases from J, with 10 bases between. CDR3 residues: CASSQEGSENEKLFF. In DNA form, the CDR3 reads TGTGCCAGCAGCCAAGAGGGCAGCGAGAATGAAAAACTGTTTTTT.

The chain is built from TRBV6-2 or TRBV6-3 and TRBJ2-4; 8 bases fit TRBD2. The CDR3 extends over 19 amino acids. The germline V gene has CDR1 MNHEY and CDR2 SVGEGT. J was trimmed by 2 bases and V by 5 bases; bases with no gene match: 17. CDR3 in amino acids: CASSPMRLTGGPPKNIQYF. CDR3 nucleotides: TGTGCCAGCAGTCCAATGAGGCTAACGGGAGGGCCCCCCAAAAACATTCAGTACTTC.

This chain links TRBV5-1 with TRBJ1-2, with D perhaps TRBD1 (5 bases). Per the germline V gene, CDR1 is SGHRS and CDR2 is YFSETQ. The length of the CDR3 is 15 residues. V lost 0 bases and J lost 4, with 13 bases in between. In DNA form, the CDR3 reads TGCGCCAGCAGCTTGGAAGGGGCTCCCTCCTATGGCTACACCTTC. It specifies CASSLEGAPSYGYTF.

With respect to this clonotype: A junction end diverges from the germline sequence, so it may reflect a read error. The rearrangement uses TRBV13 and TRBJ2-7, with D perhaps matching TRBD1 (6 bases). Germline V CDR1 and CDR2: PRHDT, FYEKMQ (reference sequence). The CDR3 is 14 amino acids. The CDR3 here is CASSSRDKAYEQHF. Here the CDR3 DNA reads TGTGCCAGCAGCTCCCGGGACAAGGCCTACGAGCAGCACTTC.

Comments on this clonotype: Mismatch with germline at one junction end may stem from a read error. The CDR3 protein is CTSSYDLPGGTSTDTQYF. The DNA of the CDR3 is TGTACCAGCAGTTACGATCTACCCGGGGGTACTAGCACAGATACGCAGTATTTT. The V gene is TRBV5-6, the J gene TRBJ2-3, with D possibly TRBD2 on 6 matching bases. CDR1 is SGHDT, CDR2 YYEEEE, per germline. This CDR3 contains 18 residues.

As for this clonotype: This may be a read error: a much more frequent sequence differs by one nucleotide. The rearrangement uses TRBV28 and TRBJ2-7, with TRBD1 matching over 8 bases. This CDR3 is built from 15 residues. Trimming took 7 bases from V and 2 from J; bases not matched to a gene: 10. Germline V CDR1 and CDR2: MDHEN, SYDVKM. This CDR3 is CASTSPRTGTYEQYF. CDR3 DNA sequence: TGTGCCAGCACCTCTCCCAGGACAGGGACCTACGAGCAGTACTTC. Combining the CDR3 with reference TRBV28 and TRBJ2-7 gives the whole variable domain DVKVTQSSRYLVKRTGEKVFLECVQDMDHENMFWYRQDPGLGLRLIYFSYDVKMKEKGDIPEGYSVSREKKERFSLILESASTNQTSMYLCASTSPRTGTYEQYFGPGTRLTVT.

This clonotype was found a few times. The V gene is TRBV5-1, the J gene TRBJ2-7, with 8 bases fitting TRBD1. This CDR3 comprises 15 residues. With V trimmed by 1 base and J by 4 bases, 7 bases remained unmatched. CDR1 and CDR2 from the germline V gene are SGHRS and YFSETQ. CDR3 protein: CASSLSPGGKYEQYF. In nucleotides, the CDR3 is TGCGCCAGCAGCTTGTCGCCAGGGGGCAAGTACGAGCAGTACTTC.

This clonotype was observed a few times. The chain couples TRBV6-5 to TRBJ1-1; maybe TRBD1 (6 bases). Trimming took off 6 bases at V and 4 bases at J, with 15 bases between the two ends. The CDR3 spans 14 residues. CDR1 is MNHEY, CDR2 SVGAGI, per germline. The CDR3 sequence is CASSLGGSSTEAFF. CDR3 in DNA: TGTGCCAGCAGCCTAGGGGGGTCGAGCACTGAAGCTTTCTTT.

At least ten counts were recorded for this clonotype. Here the CDR3 reads CASSLELRYEQYF. CDR3 bases: TGTGCCAGCAGCTTAGAATTACGCTACGAGCAGTACTTC. V usage is TRBV11-2 and J usage is TRBJ2-7, with D unresolved. The CDR3 is 13 residues long. Germline CDR1 is SGHAT and CDR2 is FQNNGV. V was pared by 0 bases and J by 3 bases, with 6 bases between.

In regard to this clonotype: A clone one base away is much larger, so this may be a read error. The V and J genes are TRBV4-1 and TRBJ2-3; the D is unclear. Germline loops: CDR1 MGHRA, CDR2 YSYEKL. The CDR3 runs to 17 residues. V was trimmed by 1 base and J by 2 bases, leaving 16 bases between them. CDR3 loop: CASSQATRSRDTDTQYF. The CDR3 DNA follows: TGCGCCAGCAGCCAAGCTACGAGGAGCCGAGACACAGATACGCAGTATTTT.

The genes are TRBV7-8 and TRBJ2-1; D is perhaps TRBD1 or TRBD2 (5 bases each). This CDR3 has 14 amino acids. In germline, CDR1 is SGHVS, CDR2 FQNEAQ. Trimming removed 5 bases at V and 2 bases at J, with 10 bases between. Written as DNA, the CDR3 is TGTGCCAGCAGCCTTGGGACCACCTACAATGAGCAGTTCTTC. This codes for CASSLGTTYNEQFF.

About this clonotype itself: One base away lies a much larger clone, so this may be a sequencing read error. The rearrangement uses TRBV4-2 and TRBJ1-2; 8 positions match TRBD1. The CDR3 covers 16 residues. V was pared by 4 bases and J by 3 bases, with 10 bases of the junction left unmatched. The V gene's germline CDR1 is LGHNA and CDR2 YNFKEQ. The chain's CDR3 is CASSPHGTGSDYGYTF. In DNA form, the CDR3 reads TGTGCCAGCAGCCCCCACGGGACAGGTTCGGACTATGGCTACACCTTC.

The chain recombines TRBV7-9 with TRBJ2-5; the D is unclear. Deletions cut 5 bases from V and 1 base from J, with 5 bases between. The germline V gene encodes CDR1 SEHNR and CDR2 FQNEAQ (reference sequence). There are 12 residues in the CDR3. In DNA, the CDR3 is TGTGCCAGCAGCCGAGGCCAAGAGACCCAGTACTTC. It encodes CASSRGQETQYF.

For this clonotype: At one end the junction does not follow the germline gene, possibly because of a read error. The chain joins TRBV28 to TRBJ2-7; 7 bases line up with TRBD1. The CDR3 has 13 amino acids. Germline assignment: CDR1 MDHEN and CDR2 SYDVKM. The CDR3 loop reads CASSLRGQYKQYF. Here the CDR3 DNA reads TGTGCCAGCAGTTTAAGGGGGCAGTACAAGCAGTATTTC.

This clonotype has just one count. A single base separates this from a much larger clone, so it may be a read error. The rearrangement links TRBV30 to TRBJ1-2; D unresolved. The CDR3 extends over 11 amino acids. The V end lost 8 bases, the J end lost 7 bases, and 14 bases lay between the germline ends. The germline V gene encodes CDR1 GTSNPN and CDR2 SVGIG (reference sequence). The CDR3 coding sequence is TGTGCCCAGGAGACCCGGGGTGGCTACACCTTC. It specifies CAQETRGGYTF.

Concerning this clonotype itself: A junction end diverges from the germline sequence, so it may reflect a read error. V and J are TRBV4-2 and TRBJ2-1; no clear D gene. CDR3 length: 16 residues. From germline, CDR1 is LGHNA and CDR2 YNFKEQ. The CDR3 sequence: CACSPPYRSSYNEQFF. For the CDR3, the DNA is TGTGCCTGCAGCCCCCCATACCGGAGCTCCTACAATGAGCAGTTCTTC.

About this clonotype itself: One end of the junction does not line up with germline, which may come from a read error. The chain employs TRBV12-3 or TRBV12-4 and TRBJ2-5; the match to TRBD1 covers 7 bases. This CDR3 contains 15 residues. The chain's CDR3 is CASSRTGAEEETRYF. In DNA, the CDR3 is TGTGCCAGCAGCCGAACAGGGGCGGAGGAGGAGACCCGGTACTTC.

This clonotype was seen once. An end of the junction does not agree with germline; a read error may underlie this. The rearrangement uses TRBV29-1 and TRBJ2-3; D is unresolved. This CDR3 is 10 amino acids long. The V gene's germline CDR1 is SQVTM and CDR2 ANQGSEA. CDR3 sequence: CCVPTDTQYF. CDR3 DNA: TGCTGCGTTCCCACAGATACGCAGTATTTT.

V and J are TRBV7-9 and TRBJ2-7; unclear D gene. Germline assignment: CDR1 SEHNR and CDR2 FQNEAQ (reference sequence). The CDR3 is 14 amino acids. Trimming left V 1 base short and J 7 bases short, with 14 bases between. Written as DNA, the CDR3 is TGTGCCAGCAGCTTAGTGGCCACTGCTTATGAGCAGTACTTC. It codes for CASSLVATAYEQYF.

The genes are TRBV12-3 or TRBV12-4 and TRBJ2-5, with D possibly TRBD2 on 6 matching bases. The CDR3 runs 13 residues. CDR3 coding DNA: TGTACCGGCAGTTTGGCGGGGACAGAGACCCAGTACTTC. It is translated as CTGSLAGTETQYF.

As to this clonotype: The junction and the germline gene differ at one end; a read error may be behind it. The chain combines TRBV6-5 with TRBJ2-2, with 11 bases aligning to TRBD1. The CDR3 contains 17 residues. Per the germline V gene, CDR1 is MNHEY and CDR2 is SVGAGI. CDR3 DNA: TGTGCCGGCAGGGGACAGGGGGAAGTGAGGAACACCGGGGAGTTGTTTTTT. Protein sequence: CAGRGQGEVRNTGELFF.

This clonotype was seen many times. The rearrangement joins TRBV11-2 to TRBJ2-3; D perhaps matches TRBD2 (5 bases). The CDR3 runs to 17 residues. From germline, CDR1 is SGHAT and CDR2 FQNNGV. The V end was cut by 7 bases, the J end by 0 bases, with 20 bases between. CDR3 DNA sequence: TGTGCCAGCACCATCCGGAGGCTAAAGGAGAGCACAGATACGCAGTATTTT. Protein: CASTIRRLKESTDTQYF. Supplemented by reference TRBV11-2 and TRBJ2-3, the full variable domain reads EAGVAQSPRYKIIEKRQSVAFWCNPISGHATLYWYQQILGQGPKLLIQFQNNGVVDDSQLPKDRFSAERLKGVDSTLKIQPAKLEDSAVYLCASTIRRLKESTDTQYFGPGTRLTVL.

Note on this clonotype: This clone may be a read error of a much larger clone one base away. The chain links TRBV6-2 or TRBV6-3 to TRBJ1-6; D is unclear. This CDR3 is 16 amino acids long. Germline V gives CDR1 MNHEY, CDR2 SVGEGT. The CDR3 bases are TGTGCCAGCAGCCCCAAGAAAGGGCGGTCCGGGTCACCCATCCACTTT. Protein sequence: CASSPKKGRSGSPIHF.

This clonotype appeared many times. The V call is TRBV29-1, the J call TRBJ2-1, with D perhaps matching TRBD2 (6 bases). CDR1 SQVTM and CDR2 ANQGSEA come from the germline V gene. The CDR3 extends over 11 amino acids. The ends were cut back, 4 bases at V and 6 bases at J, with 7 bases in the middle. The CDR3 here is CSVGLGNEQFF. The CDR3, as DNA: TGCAGCGTTGGACTAGGCAATGAGCAGTTCTTC.